This entry lists 21 T cell receptor beta chains sequenced from one sample in a study of blood T cell repertoires in COVID-19. Assay: immunoSEQ multiplex PCR; the TCRdb copy retains only in-frame clones and omits some. The table has about 240,000 clones, approximately 78% seen once. The source material was peripheral blood. Source of these receptors: a woman aged 60 to 75 with active or convalescent COVID-19.

The rearrangement joins TRBV5-8 to TRBJ1-2; TRBD1 might be the D (5 bases). This CDR3 is built from 14 residues. The V gene's germline CDR1 is SGHTS and CDR2 YDEGEE. V lost 3 bases and J lost 4, with 13 bases in between. The CDR3 sequence is CASSWGVGLYGYTF. As DNA, the CDR3 is TGTGCCAGCAGCTGGGGGGTAGGCCTCTATGGCTACACCTTC.

The chain combines TRBV5-8 with TRBJ1-1, with 11 bases identical to TRBD1. Germline loops: CDR1 SGHTS, CDR2 YDEGEE. The CDR3 consists of 16 residues. The ends lost 6 bases at V and 5 bases at J; junction bases unmatched: 12. The CDR3 DNA is TGTGCCAGCATCACCGGACAGGGGGCTTTCTGGACTGAAGCTTTCTTT. Protein: CASITGQGAFWTEAFF.

The chain is built from TRBV19 and TRBJ1-2; D is undetermined. Trimming pared 7 bases from V and 8 bases from J, leaving 14 bases between. The length of the CDR3 is 12 residues. Looked up from germline, CDR1 is LNHDA and CDR2 is SQIVND (reference sequence). The CDR3 coding sequence is TGTGCCAGTACAAGGAGCAGCTTCGGCTACACCTTC. As protein: CASTRSSFGYTF.

The J gene is TRBJ2-3, the V gene TRBV18; 10 bases line up with TRBD2. CDR1 is KGHSH, CDR2 LQKENI, per germline. With V trimmed by 7 bases and J by 4 bases, 5 bases remained unmatched. CDR3 length: 14 residues. DNA for the CDR3: TGTGCCAGCTGGACGGGACTAGCGTCAGATACGCAGTATTTT. This sequence encodes CASWTGLASDTQYF.

The gene calls are TRBV5-1 and TRBJ2-5; the D gene is possibly TRBD1 (5 bases). Germline V gene data show CDR1 as SGHRS and CDR2 as YFSETQ. Trimming removed 3 bases from V and 2 bases from J, with 14 bases in between. The CDR3 contains 15 residues. The CDR3, as DNA: TGCGCCAGCAGCTACCAGGGTCCAGGGCAAGAGACCCAGTACTTC. Protein product: CASSYQGPGQETQYF.

The chain has TRBV7-9 and TRBJ2-1, with TRBD1 as a possible D gene (5 bases). V was pared by 5 bases and J by 3 bases, with 23 bases between. Germline V gene lookup returns CDR1 SEHNR and CDR2 FQNEAQ (reference sequence). The CDR3 is 18 residues long. CDR3 in DNA: TGTGCCAGCAGCCGCCTTACTCTAACAGGTTCGATCTACAATGAGCAGTTCTTC. Encoded protein: CASSRLTLTGSIYNEQFF.

This clone was seen a handful of times. The V and J genes are TRBV5-5 and TRBJ2-7; 10 positions agree with TRBD2. The CDR3 consists of 18 residues. The ends lost 0 bases at V and 0 bases at J; junction bases unmatched: 9. Germline-derived CDR1 and CDR2 are SGHKS and YYEKEE (reference sequence). CDR3 loop: CASSLVASGGDYSYEQYF. The CDR3 DNA is TGTGCCAGCAGCTTGGTGGCTAGCGGGGGTGATTACTCCTACGAGCAGTACTTC.

This clone was recorded many times. The DNA of the CDR3 is TGTGCCAGCAGTGAAGCGCGCACTGCCCTTTATGGCTACACCTTC. Amino acids: CASSEARTALYGYTF. The rearrangement uses TRBV2 and TRBJ1-2; unclear D gene. CDR3 length: 15 residues. Per the germline V gene, CDR1 is SNHLY and CDR2 is FYNNEI. V was cut by 0 bases and J by 5 bases, with 13 bases left in between.

This chain connects TRBV3-1 (or the pseudogene TRBV3-2) to TRBJ1-1; D gene ambiguous. CDR1 and CDR2 from the germline V gene are LGHDT and YNNKEL (reference sequence). The CDR3 runs to 13 residues. The ends were cut back, 1 base at V and 4 bases at J, with 7 bases in the middle. The CDR3 bases are TGTGCCAGCAGCCAAGTTGTGAGCACTGAAGCTTTCTTT. This gives the protein CASSQVVSTEAFF.

This clone appeared a few times. The chain recombines TRBV5-6 with TRBJ1-1; D possibly corresponds to TRBD1 (6 bases). This CDR3 is 16 amino acids long. Trimming stripped 4 bases from V and 0 bases from J, with 16 bases between. From germline, CDR1 is SGHDT and CDR2 YYEEEE. Here the CDR3 reads CASSAPHREMNTEAFF. CDR3 nucleotide sequence: TGTGCCAGCAGCGCCCCACACAGGGAAATGAACACTGAAGCTTTCTTT. The full variable domain, rest sourced from reference TRBV5-6 and TRBJ1-1, is DAGVTQSPTHLIKTRGQQVTLRCSPKSGHDTVSWYQQALGQGPQFIFQYYEEEERQRGNFPDRFSGHQFPNYSSELNVNALLLGDSALYLCASSAPHREMNTEAFFGQGTRLTVV.

V usage is TRBV27 and J usage is TRBJ1-2; D perhaps matches TRBD1 (5 bases). The V end was cut by 3 bases, the J end by 8 bases, with 13 bases between. This CDR3 has 13 amino acids. Germline values: CDR1 MNHEY, CDR2 SMNVEV (reference sequence). The CDR3 nucleotides are TGTGCCAGCAGTTTTCGGGGGATGGGGGGCTACACCTTC. It encodes CASSFRGMGGYTF.

The chain links TRBV9 to TRBJ1-1, with 8 positions matching TRBD1. CDR1 SGDLS and CDR2 YYNGEE come from the germline V gene. The J segment lost 4 bases and the V segment lost 4 bases, leaving 12 bases of the junction unmatched. The CDR3 is 16 amino acids. The CDR3 DNA follows: TGTGCCAGCAGCCATGGACAGGGAAGGGTGGGCACTGAAGCTTTCTTT. Amino acids: CASSHGQGRVGTEAFF.

The rearrangement links TRBV12-3 or TRBV12-4 to TRBJ2-1; 9 bases align to TRBD2. The CDR3 has 13 residues. Trimming cost V 11 bases and J 7 bases; bases outside gene matches: 9. The chain's CDR3 is CAARRGGRNEQFF. DNA for the CDR3: TGTGCCGCAAGGCGGGGGGGCCGTAATGAGCAGTTCTTC.

This CDR3 reads CASSYLEGQPGYTF. The CDR3 nucleotides read TGTGCCAGCAGTTACTTAGAGGGCCAGCCTGGCTACACCTTC. The rearrangement joins TRBV6-5 to TRBJ1-2; D ambiguous. V lost 1 base and J lost 7, with 13 bases in between. The CDR3 is 14 amino acids. CDR1 MNHEY and CDR2 SVGAGI come from the germline V gene.

This clone was counted a few times. The V gene is TRBV6-1, the J gene TRBJ1-1, with 9 bases aligning to TRBD1. Germline V gene sequence: CDR1 MNHNS, CDR2 SASEGT. CDR3 length: 13 residues. V dropped 3 bases and J dropped 8; count of bases not matched to a gene: 4. The CDR3 is CASSDPGQGEAFF. CDR3 nucleotide sequence: TGTGCCAGCAGTGATCCGGGACAGGGAGAAGCTTTCTTT.

This chain joins TRBV21-1 and TRBJ1-3; the listed D gene, TRBD1, was not tested against the DNA. TRBV21-1 represents a pseudogene. The CDR3 spans 17 residues. In DNA, the CDR3 is TGTGCCAGCAGCAAAGCGGATCCTTCAGGGGCTGGAAACACCATATATTTT. Translated: CASSKADPSGAGNTIYF.

The rearrangement uses TRBV2 and TRBJ1-4; 7 bases fit TRBD1. CDR3 length: 15 amino acids. Germline V gene lookup returns CDR1 SNHLY and CDR2 FYNNEI. V was pared by 7 bases and J by 3 bases, with 8 bases of the junction left unmatched. Here the CDR3 DNA reads TGTGCCAGCAACGGTCAGGGGGAGGCTAATGAAAAACTGTTTTTT. This sequence encodes CASNGQGEANEKLFF.

The rearrangement joins TRBV18 to TRBJ2-3, with D possibly being TRBD1 (6 bases). The CDR3 covers 15 residues. V shed 3 bases and J shed 5 bases, with 15 bases lying between them. In germline, CDR1 is KGHSH, CDR2 LQKENI. Written as DNA, the CDR3 is TGTGCCAGCTCACCGGAGACTATGACAGGAGATACGCAGTATTTT. Protein product: CASSPETMTGDTQYF.

This clone was seen once. This chain connects TRBV6-2 or TRBV6-3 to TRBJ1-2, with 8 bases aligning to TRBD1. This CDR3 spans 13 amino acids. Losses at the gene ends were 5 bases for V and 4 bases for J; bases not matched to a gene: 3. Germline loops: CDR1 MNHEY, CDR2 SVGEGT. CDR3 nucleotides: TGTGCCAGCAGTCAAGGACAGGGCTATGGCTACACCTTC. This encodes CASSQGQGYGYTF.

This clone was seen only a few times. The chain combines TRBV7-9 with TRBJ2-6; 7 nucleotides match TRBD1. The length of the CDR3 is 14 residues. Per the germline V gene, CDR1 is SEHNR and CDR2 is FQNEAQ (reference sequence). The ends lost 1 base at V and 7 bases at J; junction bases unmatched: 1. CDR3 loop: CASSLGTGANVLTF. The CDR3 DNA reads TGTGCCAGCAGCTTAGGGACAGGCGCCAACGTCCTGACTTTC.

The chain uses TRBV5-6 and TRBJ2-7; 8 bases align to TRBD2. This CDR3 is built from 13 residues. With V trimmed by 4 bases and J by 7 bases, 7 bases remained unmatched. CDR1 is SGHDT and CDR2 is YYEEEE in the germline V gene. CDR3 region: CASSPGGGREQYF. CDR3 sequence (DNA): TGTGCCAGCAGCCCCGGCGGGGGGAGAGAGCAGTACTTC.